These T cell receptor beta chains were read from a single sample in a study of blood T cell repertoires in COVID-19. Some clones are missing from TCRdb's copy, which holds only in-frame ones; the method was immunoSEQ multiplex PCR. The sample includes approximately 300,000 clones, about nine tenths seen only once; the top ten take 1%. Sequenced sample: peripheral blood. The receptors stem from a man over 45 with active or convalescent COVID-19. Each CDR3 is given with its conserved first and last residue. D genes are given only for firm matches. Size is omitted from some rows. Given values are once, few, many or a class for expanded clones.

j_call	d_call	v_call	clone_size	cdr3_nt	cdr3_aa
TRBJ1-1	TRBD1	TRBV11-2	NA	TGTGCCAGCAGCTCCCAGGGGGACACTGAAGCTTTCTTT	CASSSQGDTEAFF
TRBJ2-7	NA	TRBV9	few	TGTGCCAGCAGCCCGAAGGGGGTGGGGTACGAGCAGTACTTC	CASSPKGVGYEQYF
TRBJ2-2	NA	TRBV12-5	NA	TGTGCTAGTGGTTTGGGTTCAGGTCCCGGGGAGCTGTTTTTT	CASGLGSGPGELFF
TRBJ1-2	NA	TRBV18	few	TGTGCCAGCTCACCAGCCACGAGTAACTATGGCTACACCTTC	CASSPATSNYGYTF
TRBJ2-7	NA	TRBV7-9	NA	TGTGCCAGCAGCTTAGGGACAAACTACGAGCAGTACTTC	CASSLGTNYEQYF
TRBJ1-6	TRBD1	TRBV27	NA	TGTGCCAGCAGTCTAACAGGGGAGAGGAATTCACCCCTCCACTTT	CASSLTGERNSPLHF
TRBJ1-2	NA	TRBV3-1/TRBV3-2	NA	TGTGCCAGCAGTTCGGGAACAGCTAACTATGGCTACACCTTC	CASSSGTANYGYTF
TRBJ1-5	TRBD1	TRBV6-6	NA	TGTGCCAGCAGGCTCGACAGGGCAGGCAATCAGCCCCAGCATTTT	CASRLDRAGNQPQHF
TRBJ2-7	NA	TRBV15	NA	TGTGCCACCAGCAAATCCCGCGGGTACGAGCAGTACTTC	CATSKSRGYEQYF
TRBJ1-1	NA	TRBV11-2	NA	TGTGCCAGCAGCCCGTGGGGGGTTGAAGCTTTCTTT	CASSPWGVEAFF
TRBJ2-1	NA	TRBV5-1	once	TGCGCCAGCAGCGCTACTAGCTACAATGAGCAGTTCTTC	CASSATSYNEQFF
TRBJ1-1	TRBD1	TRBV3-1/TRBV3-2	NA	TGTGCCAGCAGGCAAGGATCAGGGGGCCACACTGAAGCTTTCTTT	CASRQGSGGHTEAFF
TRBJ2-3	NA	TRBV7-3	NA	TGTGCCAGCAGCTTAGTACCCAGCAAAGACGGGGATACGCAGTATTTT	CASSLVPSKDGDTQYF
TRBJ2-1	NA	TRBV27	NA	TGTGCCAGCAGTTTGGGAGCTAGCGTGTTGAGCTCCTACAATGAGCAGTTCTTC	CASSLGASVLSSYNEQFF
TRBJ2-5	TRBD1	TRBV20-1	NA	TGCAGCGCAGACAGGGCGGAGACCCAGTACTTC	CSADRAETQYF
TRBJ2-1	TRBD1	TRBV2	NA	TGTGCCAGCAGTCTCGACAGGGACAATGAGCAGTTCTTC	CASSLDRDNEQFF
TRBJ2-2	NA	TRBV19	NA	TGTGCCAGTAGTTGGAGGGAAAACACCGGGGAGCTGTTTTTT	CASSWRENTGELFF
TRBJ2-7	NA	TRBV7-3	NA	TGTGCCAGCAGCTTTAACTACGAGCAGTACTTC	CASSFNYEQYF
TRBJ1-2	TRBD1	TRBV7-9	once	TGTGCCAGCAGCTTAGGCCGGGAAGGGACAGCTTATGGCTACACCTTC	CASSLGREGTAYGYTF
TRBJ2-7	TRBD2	TRBV6-5	NA	TGTGCCAGCAGCAATAGCGGGAGACCCTACGAGCAGTACTTC	CASSNSGRPYEQYF
TRBJ2-7	TRBD1	TRBV20-1	NA	TGCAGTGCTAGACGGACAGGCGAGCAGTACTTC	CSARRTGEQYF
TRBJ2-5	NA	TRBV5-5	NA	TGTGCCAGCAGCTTGTTTAGTCAGGGACAAGAGACCCAGTACTTC	CASSLFSQGQETQYF
TRBJ2-5	NA	TRBV5-1	NA	TGCGCCAGCAGCTTGGGACTAGGAAAAGAGACCCAGTACTTC	CASSLGLGKETQYF
TRBJ2-7	TRBD2	TRBV4-1	few	TGCGCCAGCAGCCAAGGAGCGGGGGTGGTCTACGAGCAGTACTTC	CASSQGAGVVYEQYF
TRBJ1-2	NA	TRBV7-2	few	TGTGCCAGCAGCTTAGCTGGAGGGGTCTACTATGGCTACACCTTC	CASSLAGGVYYGYTF
TRBJ1-4	NA	TRBV7-9	few	TGTGCCAGCAGCTTCGAGGAAAAACTGTTTTTT	CASSFEEKLFF
TRBJ1-5	NA	TRBV28	once	TGTGCCAGCAGTTTTCCCCCTTACAGGGATAGCAATCAGCCCCAGCATTTT	CASSFPPYRDSNQPQHF
TRBJ2-5	NA	TRBV19	NA	TGTGCCAGTAGCCCTCCGGGCCAAGAGACCCAGTACTTC	CASSPPGQETQYF
TRBJ1-3	NA	TRBV30	NA	TGTGCCTTGGAAGCGGCAGGCTCTGGAAACACCATATATTTT	CALEAAGSGNTIYF
TRBJ2-3	TRBD2	TRBV5-4	NA	TGTGCCAGCAGCGGAGCGGGAGGTGCAGATACGCAGTATTTT	CASSGAGGADTQYF
TRBJ2-1	NA	TRBV7-3	NA	TGTGCCAGCAGCTCCACCTCGGGGTCTGAGCAGTTCTTC	CASSSTSGSEQFF
TRBJ2-7	TRBD2	TRBV2	NA	TGTGCCAGCAGCGTAGCGGGGGGCCCCTACGAGCAGTACTTC	CASSVAGGPYEQYF